Following are 26 T cell receptor beta chains from one sample sequenced in a study of blood T cells in healthy people across ages. The use of a sample-barcoded 5' primer and a J-beta primer mix characterized a second PCR of about 6 to 11 cycles. TCRdb independently ran MiXCR on the 5' RACE reads; one entry per CDR3 protein. The sample carries around 790,000 distinct CDR3 sequences, 40% to 50% recorded once. The sample taken for sequencing was blood. These receptor sequences come from a man in his fifties or sixties in good health.

V and J are TRBV20-1 and TRBJ2-2, with D possibly matching TRBD2 (6 bases). CDR1 and CDR2 from the germline V gene are DFQATT and SNEGSKA (reference sequence). Trimming shortened V by 5 bases and J by 7 bases, and 17 bases separated the two germline ends. CDR3 length equals 14 residues. Here the CDR3 DNA reads TGCAGTGCTGAAACCGGGAGACTCGACGGGGAGCTGTTTTTT. The encoded protein is CSAETGRLDGELFF.

The rearrangement links TRBV28 to TRBJ2-1; D unresolved. V was pared by 6 bases and J by 0 bases, with 18 bases between. Germline V gene sequence: CDR1 MDHEN, CDR2 SYDVKM. The CDR3 totals 17 residues. The CDR3 loop is CASRPSSGLTSYNEQFF. The CDR3 DNA reads as TGTGCCAGCAGACCCTCGTCTGGCCTCACCTCCTACAATGAGCAGTTCTTC.

This rearrangement joins TRBV18 to TRBJ2-5; 8 bases line up with TRBD1. The end of the DNA is better explained by TRBJ2-7, so the J call may be wrong. CDR1 and CDR2 (germline): KGHSH, LQKENI. The CDR3 loop spans 19 amino acids. CDR3 nucleotide sequence: TGTGCCAGCTCACCACTCGGACAGGGTCCCTCCGGCGGGCCTTACGAGCAGTACTTC. It specifies CASSPLGQGPSGGPYEQYF.

This clonotype was seen only a few times. The V and J genes are TRBV5-1 and TRBJ2-3; D is possibly TRBD1 (6 bases). Trimming removed 4 bases from V and 4 bases from J, with 16 bases in between. The CDR3 loop spans 15 amino acids. Germline V gene lookup returns CDR1 SGHRS and CDR2 YFSETQ. The DNA for the CDR3 is TGCGCCAGCAGCCTCGGAAAAACAGGGCCAGATACGCAGTATTTT. Translated: CASSLGKTGPDTQYF.

This chain joins TRBV20-1 and TRBJ2-3; 12 bases line up with TRBD2. Unmatched junction bases numbered 6, after V lost 1 base and J lost 4 bases. Germline CDR1 reads DFQATT; CDR2 reads SNEGSKA (reference sequence). This CDR3 is built from 16 residues. This CDR3 reads CSARGGTSGFSDTQYF. The CDR3 DNA sequence: TGCAGTGCTAGAGGGGGGACTAGCGGGTTCTCAGATACGCAGTATTTT.

The rearrangement uses TRBV7-9 and TRBJ1-2; perhaps TRBD1 as D (5 bases). CDR3 length: 13 amino acids. V was pared by 5 bases and J by 7 bases, with 14 bases between. Germline V gene data show CDR1 as SEHNR and CDR2 as FQNEAQ (reference sequence). CDR3 sequence: CASSPQGGCGYTF. The DNA for the CDR3 is TGTGCCAGCAGCCCCCAGGGTGGCTGTGGCTACACCTTC.

This clonotype showed up just once. The chain couples TRBV3-1 to TRBJ2-1; 14 nucleotides line up with TRBD2. The J call may be mistaken, given a closer DNA end match to TRBJ2-7. From germline, CDR1 is LGHDT and CDR2 YNNKEL (reference sequence). CDR3 length: 19 amino acids. The CDR3 DNA reads as TGTGCCAGCCCGCTGATGTCCGGGACTAGCGGGGGCCACCCCTACGAGCAGTACTTC. Protein: CASPLMSGTSGGHPYEQYF.

V usage is TRBV7-2 and J usage is TRBJ1-6, with D unresolved. In germline, CDR1 is SGHTA, CDR2 FQGNSA. The V end lost 2 bases, the J end lost 11 bases, and 13 bases lay between the germline ends. The CDR3 consists of 14 residues. The DNA for the CDR3 is TGTGCCAGCAGCTTAACTCCTGGGAATCCACCCCTCCACTTT. It translates to CASSLTPGNPPLHF.

There are a few counts of this clonotype. This chain joins TRBV27 and TRBJ2-5; the match to TRBD2 covers 9 bases. There are 14 residues in the CDR3. The germline V gene has CDR1 MNHEY and CDR2 SMNVEV (reference sequence). The V gene end was trimmed by 3 bases and the J gene end by 5 bases; junction bases not matched to a gene: 4. The CDR3 DNA is TGTGCCAGCAGTTTGCGGGGGGGCCTGGAGACCCAGTACTTC. Protein product: CASSLRGGLETQYF.

The V call is TRBV7-2, the J call TRBJ2-7, with no clear D. This CDR3 has 13 amino acids. Trimming shortened V by 5 bases and J by 3 bases, and 11 bases separated the two germline ends. Germline CDR1 and CDR2: SGHTA and FQGNSA. The CDR3 DNA reads TGTGCCAGCAGCCCCCTCCCCCGCTACGAGCAGTACTTC. Protein product: CASSPLPRYEQYF.

CDR3 sequence reads: CASSARGASYEQYF. The DNA of the CDR3 is TGTGCCAGCAGCGCCCGGGGAGCCTCCTACGAGCAGTACTTC. The chain couples TRBV7-2 to TRBJ2-4; maybe TRBD2 (5 bases). The end of the DNA is better explained by TRBJ2-7, so the J call may be wrong. The CDR3 runs 14 residues. Germline V gene data show CDR1 as SGHTA and CDR2 as FQGNSA.

This clonotype showed up just once. The chain uses TRBV5-1 and TRBJ2-3, with 7 nucleotides matching TRBD1. Trimming cost V 3 bases and J 2 bases; bases outside gene matches: 6. The V gene's germline CDR1 is SGHRS and CDR2 YFSETQ. The length of the CDR3 is 15 residues. The CDR3 DNA reads TGCGCCAGCAGCTCTACAGGGGCACCCACAGATACGCAGTATTTT. Its translation: CASSSTGAPTDTQYF.

The chain is built from TRBV2 and TRBJ2-1, with 9 bases identical to TRBD2. Germline V CDR1 and CDR2: SNHLY, FYNNEI. With 3 bases clipped from V and 5 bases from J, the junction kept 5 bases outside the gene matches. CDR3 size: 15 residues. The CDR3: CASSDSLAGNNEQFF. DNA of the CDR3: TGTGCCAGCAGTGATTCACTAGCGGGTAACAATGAGCAGTTCTTC. Filled out from reference TRBV2 and TRBJ2-1, the complete variable domain reads EPEVTQTPSHQVTQMGQEVILRCVPISNHLYFYWYRQILGQKVEFLVSFYNNEISEKSEIFDDQFSVERPDGSNFTLKIRSTKLEDSAMYFCASSDSLAGNNEQFFGPGTRLTVL.

The chain joins TRBV7-9 to TRBJ2-6; tentative D call: TRBD2 (5 bases). The CDR3 totals 19 residues. The germline gives CDR1 SEHNR, CDR2 FQNEAQ (reference sequence). The V and J ends lost 2 bases and 0 bases respectively, with 17 bases between them. The CDR3: CASSLPSGIAFSGANVLTF. The CDR3 DNA reads as TGTGCCAGCAGCTTACCTTCCGGGATAGCCTTCTCTGGGGCCAACGTCCTGACTTTC.

V gene TRBV6-2 or TRBV6-3 combines with J gene TRBJ2-3, with a tentative D call TRBD2 (5 bases). This CDR3 has 17 residues. The germline V and J ends were trimmed by 2 bases and 4 bases, with 19 bases remaining between them. From germline, CDR1 is MNHEY and CDR2 SVGEGT. The CDR3 protein is CASSYRPLDPRADTQYF. CDR3 DNA: TGTGCCAGCAGTTACCGGCCCCTGGACCCGAGGGCAGATACGCAGTATTTT.

The chain employs TRBV6-1 and TRBJ2-7; a weak D match, TRBD2 (6 bases). V lost 2 bases, J lost 2 bases, and 13 bases lay in between. Germline V gene lookup returns CDR1 MNHNS and CDR2 SASEGT. This CDR3 contains 15 residues. The CDR3 loop reads CASSENRDFTYEQYF. The CDR3 DNA follows: TGTGCCAGCAGTGAAAACCGGGACTTCACCTACGAGCAGTACTTC.

This clonotype was counted between two and nine times. The chain carries TRBV7-2 and TRBJ2-3; D unclear. The CDR3 runs to 13 residues. V lost 0 bases to trimming and J lost 4 bases, with 5 bases between them. CDR1 is SGHTA and CDR2 is FQGNSA in the germline V gene. CDR3 nucleotide sequence: TGTGCCAGCAGCTTAGCGGTTTCAGATACGCAGTATTTT. It encodes CASSLAVSDTQYF.

Only a few counts were recorded for this clonotype. This rearrangement joins TRBV6-1 to TRBJ2-5; 7 positions match TRBD2. J gave up 4 bases and V 5 bases, and 4 bases lay outside the gene matches. This CDR3 spans 13 amino acids. The germline CDR1 and CDR2 sequences are MNHNS and SASEGT. CDR3 residues: CASSQLARETQYF. The DNA of the CDR3 is TGTGCCAGCAGTCAACTAGCGCGAGAGACCCAGTACTTC.

This clonotype was seen more than once but under ten times. This chain connects TRBV7-2 to TRBJ2-3; TRBD2 might be the D (7 bases). The CDR3 sequence is 16 residues long. Trimming removed 0 bases at V and 4 bases at J, with 14 bases between. Germline-derived CDR1 and CDR2 are SGHTA and FQGNSA. The CDR3 sequence is CASSLATGGRADTQYF. The CDR3 coding sequence is TGTGCCAGCAGCTTAGCTACGGGGGGCCGGGCAGATACGCAGTATTTT.

In the case of this clonotype: The junction differs from germline at one of its ends, possibly a read error. The chain joins TRBV10-3 to TRBJ2-3, with 10 bases lining up with TRBD1. This CDR3 region has 14 residues. Germline V gene sequence: CDR1 ENHRY, CDR2 SYGVKD. The DNA of the CDR3 is TGTGCCACCACTGGACAGGGGGTCCCAGATATGCAGTATTTT. Its translation is CATTGQGVPDMQYF.

The rearrangement joins TRBV7-9 to TRBJ1-2; 10 bases are a match to TRBD1. Germline V gives CDR1 SEHNR, CDR2 FQNEAQ (reference sequence). V shed 6 bases, J shed 4 bases, and the junction held 2 bases outside the gene matches. CDR3 size: 13 residues. DNA for the CDR3: TGTGCCAGCAGGGGACAGGGGTTCTATGGCTACACCTTC. It yields the protein CASRGQGFYGYTF.

Only a few counts were recorded for this clonotype. The CDR3 DNA sequence: TGTGCCAGCCGACAAGGGGGACGGGAGACCCAGTACTTC. Amino acids: CASRQGGRETQYF. The chain joins TRBV6-5 to TRBJ2-5, with D perhaps TRBD1 (6 bases). V was clipped by 8 bases and J by 5 bases, with 15 bases between them. The CDR3 length is 13 residues. Germline CDR1 reads MNHEY; CDR2 reads SVGAGI.

This clonotype has only a few counts. The chain carries TRBV6-1 and TRBJ2-4; 10 positions agree with TRBD2. The CDR3 is made up of 19 amino acids. CDR1 MNHNS and CDR2 SASEGT come from the germline V gene. The junction had 12 bases not matched to a gene; V was cut back by 0 bases and J by 4 bases. The DNA for the CDR3 is TGTGCCAGCAGTGAAGCGCGAGCGGGACTAGCGCGCGAAAAAAACATTCAGTACTTC. It is translated as CASSEARAGLAREKNIQYF.

The chain carries TRBV11-2 and TRBJ2-2; tentatively, D is TRBD1 or TRBD2 (7 bases each). Germline assignment: CDR1 SGHAT and CDR2 FQNNGV. Trimming left V 5 bases short and J 3 bases short, with 16 bases between. CDR3 size: 16 residues. The CDR3 DNA follows: TGTGCCAGCAGCCCGAGGGGGGGACAGTACACCGGGGAGCTGTTTTTT. Amino acid sequence: CASSPRGGQYTGELFF. The full variable domain, in which reference TRBV11-2 and TRBJ2-2 provide the parts outside the CDR3, is EAGVAQSPRYKIIEKRQSVAFWCNPISGHATLYWYQQILGQGPKLLIQFQNNGVVDDSQLPKDRFSAERLKGVDSTLKIQPAKLEDSAVYLCASSPRGGQYTGELFFGEGSRLTVL.

The CDR3 bases are TGTGCCGCCCAGGGACCGAACACCGGGGAGCTGTTTTTT. It translates to CAAQGPNTGELFF. The V and J genes are TRBV28 and TRBJ2-2, with D perhaps assigned TRBD1 or TRBD2 (5 bases each). Between the trimmed V and J ends, which lost 11 bases and 0 bases, there was a span of 10 bases. The germline V gene has CDR1 MDHEN and CDR2 SYDVKM. The CDR3 loop spans 13 amino acids.

The chain couples TRBV7-9 to TRBJ1-1; a weak D match, TRBD1 (6 bases). Germline CDR1 and CDR2: SEHNR and FQNEAQ (reference sequence). Trimming left V 6 bases short and J 6 bases short, with 14 bases between. The CDR3 has 13 residues. The CDR3 DNA follows: TGTGCCAGCAGAGCACAGGGACGGGCTGAAGCTTTCTTT. Translation gives CASRAQGRAEAFF.